The 15 T cell receptor beta chains reported below all come from one sample, sequenced in a study of T cell repertoires in aging, cancer and after chemotherapy (dated by TCRdb to 2018 to 2020). Sequencing took place on an Illumina MiSeq. Multiplex touch-down PCR with a mixed TRB-A/B primer pool was used to amplify rearranged TRB sequences covering the V, D and J segments. The public reads were reprocessed in TCRdb via fastp at Q25 and MiXCR, keeping in-frame beta chains. Rows are combined by CDR3 protein, so each entry shows the most common genes and DNA. The sample yields approximately 2,900 distinct CDR3 sequences; roughly 22% were counted once. The leading ten clones occupy more than 50% of the sample. Genomic DNA extracted from peripheral blood, rather than sorted cells or RNA, was used as the source for amplification of TCR beta rearrangements. The sample consisted of blood. The receptors stem from a human donor with a solid tumor.

By share, this clonotype counts as medium-sized. The rearrangement links TRBV27 to TRBJ2-3; D gene uncertain. Trimming cost V 6 bases and J 4 bases, with 14 bases left between them. The germline CDR1 and CDR2 sequences are MNHEY and SMNVEV (reference sequence). The CDR3 totals 14 residues. The CDR3 DNA reads as TGTGCCAGCAGGGCACGGGCGTTTGCAGATACGCAGTATTTT. Translated: CASRARAFADTQYF.

This chain uses TRBV6-5 with TRBJ2-5, with 9 bases fitting TRBD1. Germline trimming cut 7 bases from V and 1 base from J; bases unmatched to any gene: 10. Germline V CDR1 and CDR2: MNHEY, SVGAGI. The CDR3 runs 16 residues. CDR3 residues: CASNRQGGVIQETQYF. Written as DNA, the CDR3 is TGTGCCAGCAATCGACAGGGGGGGGTGATCCAAGAGACCCAGTACTTC.

In its sample, this clonotype ranks as medium-sized. The V gene is TRBV7-2, the J gene TRBJ1-2; 8 bases match TRBD1. CDR3 length: 16 residues. V lost 4 bases to trimming and J lost 4 bases; unmatched junction nucleotides: 11. The V gene's germline CDR1 is SGHTA and CDR2 FQGNSA. CDR3 sequence (DNA): TGTGCCAGCAGCTCTGCGGCGACAGGGGATCCCTATGGCTACACCTTC. Residues: CASSSAATGDPYGYTF.

V is TRBV13 and J is TRBJ1-2; TRBD1 is a possible D gene (6 bases). The CDR3 spans 16 residues. With 4 bases removed from V and 3 bases from J, the gap between germline ends came to 18 bases. Germline-derived CDR1 and CDR2 are PRHDT and FYEKMQ (reference sequence). CDR3 DNA sequence: TGTGCCAGCAGCTCCATTGCGGGCAGGGGCGACTATGGCTACACCTTC. Encoded protein: CASSSIAGRGDYGYTF.

For this clonotype: It may be a read error: a sequence one base away is much more abundant. The J gene is TRBJ2-1, the V gene TRBV6-5; 12 bases align to TRBD2. Germline V gene sequence: CDR1 MNHEY, CDR2 SVGAGI. The CDR3 has 15 residues. CDR3 in DNA: TGTGCCAGCAGTGAACTAGCGGGGGGCTACAAAGAGCAGTTCTTC. Translated: CASSELAGGYKEQFF.

This clonotype is medium-sized in the sample. The chain is built from TRBV27 and TRBJ2-7; weak D call: TRBD2 (5 bases). Trimming pared 5 bases from V and 2 bases from J, leaving 13 bases between. The CDR3 covers 14 residues. CDR1 is MNHEY and CDR2 is SMNVEV in the germline V gene (reference sequence). The CDR3 loop reads CASSGSVSAYEQYF. The CDR3 DNA is TGTGCCAGCAGTGGAAGCGTTAGCGCCTACGAGCAGTACTTC.

The V call is TRBV2, the J call TRBJ2-3; no clear D. Trimming took off 5 bases at V and 0 bases at J, with 12 bases between the two ends. CDR3 length equals 15 residues. CDR1 is SNHLY, CDR2 FYNNEI, per germline. CDR3 residues: CASSMMGSSTDTQYF. The CDR3 DNA reads TGTGCCAGCAGTATGATGGGATCGAGCACAGATACGCAGTATTTT. Drawing the rest from reference TRBV2 and TRBJ2-3, the complete variable domain is EPEVTQTPSHQVTQMGQEVILRCVPISNHLYFYWYRQILGQKVEFLVSFYNNEISEKSEIFDDQFSVERPDGSNFTLKIRSTKLEDSAMYFCASSMMGSSTDTQYFGPGTRLTVL.

The V gene is TRBV9, the J gene TRBJ2-1; the match to TRBD1 covers 7 bases. V lost 3 bases to trimming and J lost 0 bases; unmatched junction nucleotides: 12. This CDR3 is 18 amino acids long. Germline V gives CDR1 SGDLS, CDR2 YYNGEE. CDR3 nucleotide sequence: TGTGCCAGCAGCGCAGTTGGGACAGACTTTAGCTCCTACAATGAGCAGTTCTTC. It codes for CASSAVGTDFSSYNEQFF. The variable domain in full, completed from reference TRBV9 and TRBJ2-1, reads DSGVTQTPKHLITATGQRVTLRCSPRSGDLSVYWYQQSLDQGLQFLIQYYNGEERAKGNILERFSAQQFPDLHSELNLSSLELGDSALYFCASSAVGTDFSSYNEQFFGPGTRLTVL.

There are a few counts of this clonotype. The chain recombines TRBV5-1 with TRBJ1-4; D is unclear. V dropped 1 base and J dropped 5 bases, with 9 bases sitting between them. Germline V gene lookup returns CDR1 SGHRS and CDR2 YFSETQ. This CDR3 is 14 amino acids long. The CDR3 is CASSLNRNNEKLFF. DNA for the CDR3: TGCGCCAGCAGCTTGAACAGAAACAATGAAAAACTGTTTTTT. Supplemented by reference TRBV5-1 and TRBJ1-4, the full variable domain reads KAGVTQTPRYLIKTRGQQVTLSCSPISGHRSVSWYQQTPGQGLQFLFEYFSETQRNKGNFPGRFSGRQFSNSRSEMNVSTLELGDSALYLCASSLNRNNEKLFFGSGTQLSVL.

This clonotype was seen a few times. The chain links TRBV28 to TRBJ2-5, with D uncertain. Deletions cut 3 bases from V and 5 bases from J, with 16 bases between. CDR1 is MDHEN, CDR2 SYDVKM, per germline. This CDR3 comprises 15 residues. DNA of the CDR3: TGTGCCAGCAGTTTCGGACGGATGGATGTCGAGACCCAGTACTTC. It codes for CASSFGRMDVETQYF.

The J gene is TRBJ2-5, the V gene TRBV12-3 or TRBV12-4; D call uncertain. Trimming removed 4 bases from V and 1 base from J, with 1 base in between. CDR3 length equals 11 residues. Written as DNA, the CDR3 is TGTGCCAGCAGTTCCCAAGAGACCCAGTACTTC. Translation gives CASSSQETQYF.

The chain links TRBV29-1 to TRBJ2-1; 9 bases match TRBD2. The CDR3 consists of 13 residues. The J segment lost 6 bases and the V segment lost 4 bases, leaving 4 bases of the junction unmatched. Germline CDR1 SQVTM, CDR2 ANQGSEA. CDR3 region: CSVGAGGGNEQFF. The CDR3 DNA reads as TGCAGCGTTGGGGCGGGGGGGGGCAATGAGCAGTTCTTC.

This clonotype was observed a few times. The gene calls are TRBV18 and TRBJ1-5; D perhaps matches TRBD1 (5 bases). V lost 4 bases and J 3 bases, leaving 10 bases between the germline ends. CDR1 is KGHSH, CDR2 LQKENI, per germline. The CDR3 runs to 14 residues. CDR3 nucleotide sequence: TGTGCCAGCTCACTACTGGGGGACAATCAGCCCCAGCATTTT. Its protein is CASSLLGDNQPQHF. Filled out from reference TRBV18 and TRBJ1-5, the complete variable domain reads NAGVMQNPRHLVRRRGQEARLRCSPMKGHSHVYWYRQLPEEGLKFMVYLQKENIIDESGMPKERFSAEFPKEGPSILRIQQVVRGDSAAYFCASSLLGDNQPQHFGDGTRLSIL.

In this sample, this clonotype is medium-sized. The J gene is TRBJ2-7, the V gene TRBV6-5, with D tentatively TRBD1 (5 bases). The CDR3 totals 15 residues. V gave up 8 bases and J gave up 2 bases, with 19 bases separating them. Looked up from germline, CDR1 is MNHEY and CDR2 is SVGAGI. The CDR3 nucleotides read TGTGCCAGCGGGCAGGGCGTGTTATTGGCCTACGAGCAGTACTTC. Protein sequence: CASGQGVLLAYEQYF.

The CDR3, as DNA: TGTGCCAGCAGCCTGATATTTGACCGGGACTCAGACTACAATGAGCAGTTCTTC. This encodes CASSLIFDRDSDYNEQFF. The V gene is TRBV3-1, the J gene TRBJ2-1; D perhaps matches TRBD2 (6 bases). V lost 4 bases and J 3 bases, leaving 22 bases between the germline ends. Germline V CDR1 and CDR2: LGHDT, YNNKEL (reference sequence). The CDR3 runs to 18 residues.